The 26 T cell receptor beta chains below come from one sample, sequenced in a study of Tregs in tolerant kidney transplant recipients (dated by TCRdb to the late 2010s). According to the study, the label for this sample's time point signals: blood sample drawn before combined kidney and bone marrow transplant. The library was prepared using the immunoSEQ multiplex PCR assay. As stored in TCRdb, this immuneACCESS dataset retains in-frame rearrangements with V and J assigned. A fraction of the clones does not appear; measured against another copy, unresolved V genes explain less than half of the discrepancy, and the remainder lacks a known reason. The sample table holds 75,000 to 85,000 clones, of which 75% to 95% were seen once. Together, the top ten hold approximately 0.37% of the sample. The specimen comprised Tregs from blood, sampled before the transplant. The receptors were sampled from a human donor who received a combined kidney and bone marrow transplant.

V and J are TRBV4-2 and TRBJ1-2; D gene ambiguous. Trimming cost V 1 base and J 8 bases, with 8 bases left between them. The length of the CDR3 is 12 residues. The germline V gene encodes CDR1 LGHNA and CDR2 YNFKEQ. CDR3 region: CASSQAFGGYTF. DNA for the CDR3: TGTGCCAGCAGCCAAGCCTTTGGAGGCTACACCTTC.

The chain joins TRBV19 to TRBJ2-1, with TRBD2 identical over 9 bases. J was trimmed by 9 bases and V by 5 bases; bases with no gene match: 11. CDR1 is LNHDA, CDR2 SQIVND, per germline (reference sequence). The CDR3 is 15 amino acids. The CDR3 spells CASSLRLAAAVEQFF. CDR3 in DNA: TGTGCCAGTAGTCTCCGACTAGCGGCTGCCGTTGAGCAGTTCTTC.

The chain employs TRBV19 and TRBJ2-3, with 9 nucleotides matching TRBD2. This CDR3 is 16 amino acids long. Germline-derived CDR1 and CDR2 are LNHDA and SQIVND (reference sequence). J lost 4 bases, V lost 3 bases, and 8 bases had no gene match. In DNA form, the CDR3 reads TGTGCCAGTAGTATGGTGGCGGGAGGGCTCTCAGATACGCAGTATTTT. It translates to CASSMVAGGLSDTQYF.

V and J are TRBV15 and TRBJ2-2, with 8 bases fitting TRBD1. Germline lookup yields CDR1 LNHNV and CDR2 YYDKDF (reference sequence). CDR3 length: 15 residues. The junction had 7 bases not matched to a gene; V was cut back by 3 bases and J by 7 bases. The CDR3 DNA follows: TGTGCCACCAGCAGGCCGGACAGGGCGGGCGGGGAGCTGTTTTTT. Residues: CATSRPDRAGGELFF.

CDR3 protein: CASTRDRESYEQYF. The CDR3 DNA follows: TGTGCCAGCACCCGGGACAGGGAAAGCTACGAGCAGTACTTC. V and J are TRBV2 and TRBJ2-7, with 9 nucleotides matching TRBD1. Unmatched junction bases numbered 7, after V lost 7 bases and J lost 3 bases. The CDR3 has 14 residues. Germline CDR1 is SNHLY and CDR2 is FYNNEI.

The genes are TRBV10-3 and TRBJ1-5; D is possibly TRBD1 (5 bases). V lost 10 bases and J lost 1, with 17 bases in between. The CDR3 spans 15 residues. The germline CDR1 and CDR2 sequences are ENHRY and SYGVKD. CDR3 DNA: TGTGCCACCGGGACCTCCGGGGTAAGCAATCAGCCCCAGCATTTT. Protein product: CATGTSGVSNQPQHF.

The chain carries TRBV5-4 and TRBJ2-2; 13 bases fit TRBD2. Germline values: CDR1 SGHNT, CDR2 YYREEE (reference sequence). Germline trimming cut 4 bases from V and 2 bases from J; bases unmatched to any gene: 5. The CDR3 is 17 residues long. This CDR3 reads CASSALAGGLNTGELFF. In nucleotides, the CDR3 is TGTGCCAGCAGCGCACTAGCGGGAGGGTTAAACACCGGGGAGCTGTTTTTT. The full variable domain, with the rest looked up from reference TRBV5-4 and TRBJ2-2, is ETGVTQSPTHLIKTRGQQVTLRCSSQSGHNTVSWYQQALGQGPQFIFQYYREEENGRGNFPPRFSGLQFPNYSSELNVNALELDDSALYLCASSALAGGLNTGELFFGEGSRLTVL.

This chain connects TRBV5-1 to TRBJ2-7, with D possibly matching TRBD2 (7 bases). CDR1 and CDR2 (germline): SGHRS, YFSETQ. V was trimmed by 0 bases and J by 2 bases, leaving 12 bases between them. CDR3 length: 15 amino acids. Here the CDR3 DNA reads TGCGCCAGCAGCTTGGAAGGGGGGGCACCCTACGAGCAGTACTTC. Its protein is CASSLEGGAPYEQYF.

In DNA form, the CDR3 reads TGTGCCAGCAGAGAAGACGGCGGCTACACCTTC. Encoded protein: CASREDGGYTF. The chain links TRBV6-5 to TRBJ1-2; the D is unclear. The V gene lost 6 bases and the J gene lost 8 bases, with 10 bases spanning the gap. From germline, CDR1 is MNHEY and CDR2 SVGAGI. The CDR3 runs 11 residues.

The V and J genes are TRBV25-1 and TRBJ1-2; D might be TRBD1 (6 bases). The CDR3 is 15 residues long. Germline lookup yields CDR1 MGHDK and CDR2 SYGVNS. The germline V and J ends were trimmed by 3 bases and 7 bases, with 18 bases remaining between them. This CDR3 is CASSDPGTTTGGYTF. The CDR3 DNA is TGTGCCAGCAGTGACCCCGGGACAACCACTGGTGGCTACACCTTC.

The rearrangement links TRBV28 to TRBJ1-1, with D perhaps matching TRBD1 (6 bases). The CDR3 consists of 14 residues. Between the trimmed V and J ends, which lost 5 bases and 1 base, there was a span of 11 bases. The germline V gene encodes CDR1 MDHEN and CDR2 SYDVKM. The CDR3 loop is CASSPYRENTEAFF. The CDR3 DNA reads TGTGCCAGCAGTCCCTACAGGGAGAACACTGAAGCTTTCTTT.

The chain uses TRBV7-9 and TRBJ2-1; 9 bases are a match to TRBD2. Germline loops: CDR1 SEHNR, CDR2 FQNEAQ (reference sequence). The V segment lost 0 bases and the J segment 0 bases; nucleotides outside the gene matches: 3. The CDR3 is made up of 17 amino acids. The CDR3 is CASSLATTSGSYNEQFF. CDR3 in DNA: TGTGCCAGCAGCTTAGCCACGACTAGCGGCTCCTACAATGAGCAGTTCTTC. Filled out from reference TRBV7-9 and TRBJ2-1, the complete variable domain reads DTGVSQNPRHKITKRGQNVTFRCDPISEHNRLYWYRQTLGQGPEFLTYFQNEAQLEKSRLLSDRFSAERPKGSFSTLEIQRTEQGDSAMYLCASSLATTSGSYNEQFFGPGTRLTVL.

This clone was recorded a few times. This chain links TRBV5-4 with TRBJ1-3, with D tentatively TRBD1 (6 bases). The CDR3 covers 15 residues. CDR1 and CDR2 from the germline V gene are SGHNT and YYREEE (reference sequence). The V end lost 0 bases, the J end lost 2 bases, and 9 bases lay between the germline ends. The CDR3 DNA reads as TGTGCCAGCAGCTTGGTGGGGGCGCCTGGAAACACCATATATTTT. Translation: CASSLVGAPGNTIYF.

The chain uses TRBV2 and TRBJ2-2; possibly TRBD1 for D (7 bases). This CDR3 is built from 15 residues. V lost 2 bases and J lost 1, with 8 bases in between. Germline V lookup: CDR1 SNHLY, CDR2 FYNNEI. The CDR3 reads CASSEQGGNTGELFF. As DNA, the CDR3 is TGTGCCAGCAGTGAACAGGGGGGGAACACCGGGGAGCTGTTTTTT.

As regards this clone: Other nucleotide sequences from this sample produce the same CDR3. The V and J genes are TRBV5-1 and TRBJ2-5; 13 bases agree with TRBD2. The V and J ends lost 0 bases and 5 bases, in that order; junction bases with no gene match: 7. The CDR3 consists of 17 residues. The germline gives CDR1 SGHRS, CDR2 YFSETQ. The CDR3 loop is CASSLGLAGGPEETQYF. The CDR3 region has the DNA TGCGCCAGCAGCTTGGGACTAGCGGGAGGTCCGGAGGAGACCCAGTACTTC.

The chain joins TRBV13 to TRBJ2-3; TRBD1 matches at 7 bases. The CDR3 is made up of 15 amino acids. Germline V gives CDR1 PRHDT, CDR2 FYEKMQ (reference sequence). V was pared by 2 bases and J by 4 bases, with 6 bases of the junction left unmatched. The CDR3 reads CASSLSGRGSDTQYF. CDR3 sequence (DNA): TGTGCCAGCAGCTTATCCGGCAGGGGGTCAGATACGCAGTATTTT.

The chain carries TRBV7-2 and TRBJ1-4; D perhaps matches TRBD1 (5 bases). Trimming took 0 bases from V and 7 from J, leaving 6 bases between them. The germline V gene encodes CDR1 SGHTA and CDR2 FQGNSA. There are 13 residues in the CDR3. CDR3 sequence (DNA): TGTGCCAGCAGCTTAGCGGGGCTTGAAAAACTGTTTTTT. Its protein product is CASSLAGLEKLFF.

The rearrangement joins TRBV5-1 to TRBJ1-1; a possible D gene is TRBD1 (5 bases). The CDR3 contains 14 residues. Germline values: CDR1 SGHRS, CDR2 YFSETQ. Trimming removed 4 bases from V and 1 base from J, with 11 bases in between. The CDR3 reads CASSALTGNTEAFF. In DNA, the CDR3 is TGCGCCAGCAGCGCCTTAACAGGGAACACTGAAGCTTTCTTT.

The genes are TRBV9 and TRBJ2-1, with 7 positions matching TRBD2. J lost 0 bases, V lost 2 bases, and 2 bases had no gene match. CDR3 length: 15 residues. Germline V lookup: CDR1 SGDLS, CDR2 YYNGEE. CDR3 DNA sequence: TGTGCCAGCAGCGTTTCTAGCGGCTCCTACAATGAGCAGTTCTTC. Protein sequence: CASSVSSGSYNEQFF.

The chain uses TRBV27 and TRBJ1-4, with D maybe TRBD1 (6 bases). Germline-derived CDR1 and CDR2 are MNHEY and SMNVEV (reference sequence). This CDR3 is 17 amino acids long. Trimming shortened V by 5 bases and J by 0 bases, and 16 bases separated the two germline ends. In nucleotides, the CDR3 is TGTGCCAGCAGTCCCCTTACAGGGACCTCAACTAATGAAAAACTGTTTTTT. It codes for CASSPLTGTSTNEKLFF.

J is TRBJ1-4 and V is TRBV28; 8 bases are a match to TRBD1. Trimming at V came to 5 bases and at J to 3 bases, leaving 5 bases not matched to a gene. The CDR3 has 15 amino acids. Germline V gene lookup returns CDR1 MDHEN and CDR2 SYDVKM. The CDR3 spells CASSPGQGSNEKLFF. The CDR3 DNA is TGTGCCAGCAGTCCTGGACAGGGCTCTAATGAAAAACTGTTTTTT.

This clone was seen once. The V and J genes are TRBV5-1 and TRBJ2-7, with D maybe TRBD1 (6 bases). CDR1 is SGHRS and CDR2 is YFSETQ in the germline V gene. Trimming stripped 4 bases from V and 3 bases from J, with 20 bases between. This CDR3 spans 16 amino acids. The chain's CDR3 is CASSRTQGLLLYEQYF. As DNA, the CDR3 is TGCGCCAGCAGCCGCACACAGGGCCTCCTCCTCTACGAGCAGTACTTC.

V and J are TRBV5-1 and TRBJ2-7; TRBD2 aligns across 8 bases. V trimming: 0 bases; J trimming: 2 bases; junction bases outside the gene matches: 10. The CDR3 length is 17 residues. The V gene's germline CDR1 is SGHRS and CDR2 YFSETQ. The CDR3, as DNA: TGCGCCAGCAGCTTGGAGGCGCTAGCGGGCTATACCTACGAGCAGTACTTC. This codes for CASSLEALAGYTYEQYF.

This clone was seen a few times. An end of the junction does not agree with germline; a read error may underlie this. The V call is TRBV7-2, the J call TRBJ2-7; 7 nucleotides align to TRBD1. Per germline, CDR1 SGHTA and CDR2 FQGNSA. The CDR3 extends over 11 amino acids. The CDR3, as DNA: TGTGCCAGCAGCTCGGCAGGGGGTCTGAACTTC. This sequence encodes CASSSAGGLNF.

This CDR3 reads CAWSVMWGGSYEQYF. The CDR3 DNA is TGTGCCTGGAGTGTAATGTGGGGCGGCTCCTACGAGCAGTACTTC. The rearrangement uses TRBV30 and TRBJ2-7, with D perhaps matching TRBD1 (5 bases). The germline V gene encodes CDR1 GTSNPN and CDR2 SVGIG (reference sequence). Trimming removed 0 bases from V and 0 bases from J, with 12 bases in between. The CDR3 consists of 15 residues.

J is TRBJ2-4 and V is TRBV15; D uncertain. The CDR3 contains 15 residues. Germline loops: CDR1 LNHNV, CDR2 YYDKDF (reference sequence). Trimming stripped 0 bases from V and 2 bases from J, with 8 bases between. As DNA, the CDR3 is TGTGCCACCAGCAGAGACGGGTTTCCCAAAAACATTCAGTACTTC. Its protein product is CATSRDGFPKNIQYF.